The 8 T cell receptor beta chains listed next were all sequenced from one sample in a study of Ad26.COV2.S vaccination and SARS-CoV-2 variants. Using immunoSEQ multiplex PCR, the repertoire was profiled, and TCRdb retains in-frame clones only, with some absent. The repertoire includes about 460,000 clones, roughly nine tenths of them detected once, and over 1.5% sits in the top ten. Treatment specified: around 19 received Ad26.COV2.S at low or high dose, single or two shots; roughly five received placebo; per-sample allocation not given. Samples analyzed were those drawn on day 63 after the first vaccine or placebo injection. The input for sequencing was peripheral blood, taken in a trial of Ad26.COV2.S vaccine versus placebo. All receptors derive from a person aged 18 to 65 who received the Ad26.COV2.S COVID-19 vaccine or a placebo.

The chain uses TRBV25-1 and TRBJ1-1; D not certain. CDR1 MGHDK and CDR2 SYGVNS come from the germline V gene. This CDR3 has 14 residues. The V and J ends lost 4 bases and 0 bases respectively, with 9 bases between them. CDR3 in amino acids: CASSGPQMNTEAFF. CDR3 nucleotides: TGTGCCAGCAGTGGTCCCCAAATGAACACTGAAGCTTTCTTT.

This clone was seen a few times. This chain uses TRBV6-5 with TRBJ1-6; weak D call: TRBD1 (5 bases). Germline V gene data show CDR1 as MNHEY and CDR2 as SVGAGI. This CDR3 is built from 15 residues. V was trimmed by 0 bases and J by 7 bases, leaving 10 bases between them. CDR3 amino acids: CASSYSGRKNSPLHF. CDR3 coding DNA: TGTGCCAGCAGTTACTCGGGACGGAAGAATTCACCCCTCCACTTT.

This chain joins TRBV7-9 and TRBJ2-1; TRBD1 matches at 11 bases. Germline V gene sequence: CDR1 SEHNR, CDR2 FQNEAQ (reference sequence). The CDR3 runs to 16 residues. The V segment lost 5 bases and the J segment 8 bases; nucleotides outside the gene matches: 11. CDR3 in DNA: TGTGCCAGCAGCCCCAGTGGGGACAGGGGGTCCCATGAGCAGTTCTTC. Its translation: CASSPSGDRGSHEQFF. Complete variable domain (other parts from reference TRBV7-9 and TRBJ2-1): DTGVSQNPRHKITKRGQNVTFRCDPISEHNRLYWYRQTLGQGPEFLTYFQNEAQLEKSRLLSDRFSAERPKGSFSTLEIQRTEQGDSAMYLCASSPSGDRGSHEQFFGPGTRLTVL.

The genes are TRBV7-9 and TRBJ1-2; D call uncertain. The CDR3 has 14 amino acids. V was pared by 2 bases and J by 4 bases, with 11 bases between. Germline V gives CDR1 SEHNR, CDR2 FQNEAQ (reference sequence). CDR3 loop: CASSLRAGVYGYTF. Written as DNA, the CDR3 is TGTGCCAGCAGCTTAAGGGCAGGAGTCTATGGCTACACCTTC.

This clone showed up just once. This chain links TRBV12-3 or TRBV12-4 with TRBJ1-1; possibly TRBD1 for D (5 bases). Trimming pared 3 bases from V and 6 bases from J, leaving 5 bases between. CDR3 size: 11 residues. The DNA for the CDR3 is TGTGCCAGCAGTTTGGGGGCTGAAGCTTTCTTT. Amino acids: CASSLGAEAFF.

There are a few counts of this clone. V and J are TRBV27 and TRBJ2-7; TRBD1 might be the D (6 bases). Germline CDR1 reads MNHEY; CDR2 reads SMNVEV (reference sequence). The CDR3 loop spans 14 amino acids. V was clipped by 7 bases and J by 4 bases, with 17 bases between them. The CDR3 loop is CASMSGTSIYEQYF. In DNA, the CDR3 is TGTGCCAGCATGTCCGGGACAAGTATTTACGAGCAGTACTTC.

The chain employs TRBV18 and TRBJ2-1; 7 bases line up with TRBD2. This CDR3 is built from 15 residues. The germline V gene has CDR1 KGHSH and CDR2 LQKENI. After removal of 2 bases from V and 1 base from J, the junction contained 2 bases not matched to a gene. This CDR3 reads CASSPAGVSYNEQFF. The CDR3, as DNA: TGTGCCAGCTCACCAGCGGGGGTTTCCTACAATGAGCAGTTCTTC.

The rearrangement joins TRBV27 to TRBJ2-1; 10 bases align to TRBD2. Trimming removed 5 bases from V and 9 bases from J; junction bases left unmatched: 16. The CDR3 totals 17 residues. Per germline, CDR1 MNHEY and CDR2 SMNVEV (reference sequence). CDR3 nucleotide sequence: TGTGCCAGCAGTACCAGTCTAGCGGGAGCGGAGTTGGCTGAGCAGTTCTTC. Amino acids: CASSTSLAGAELAEQFF.